The source of this TCR beta chain is a study of shared clonotypes between healthy human individuals. The table came from immunoSEQ multiplex PCR; TCRdb's copy has only in-frame clones and leaves some out. This sample yields about 1 million clones, of which about three quarters are seen a single time; about 1.5% belongs to the top ten. V lost 0 bases and J lost 6, with 12 bases in between. Germline CDR1 and CDR2: SGDLS and YYNGEE. The length of the CDR3 is 14 residues. The chain recombines TRBV9 with TRBJ1-2; D is undetermined. The specimen was memory CD4+ T cells sorted from blood. Subset of the sample: CD45RA-negative fraction. The clonotype was recovered from a man aged 18-30 years in good health. As DNA, the CDR3 is TGTGCCAGCAGCGTAGGATTACAGACGAATGGCTACACCTTC. This codes for CASSVGLQTNGYTF. The full variable domain, rest sourced from reference TRBV9 and TRBJ1-2, is DSGVTQTPKHLITATGQRVTLRCSPRSGDLSVYWYQQSLDQGLQFLIQYYNGEERAKGNILERFSAQQFPDLHSELNLSSLELGDSALYFCASSVGLQTNGYTFGSGTRLTVV.